This passage covers 26 T cell receptor beta chains from one sample sequenced in a study of blood T cell repertoires in COVID-19. Profiling relied on immunoSEQ multiplex PCR, and the TCRdb table lists in-frame clones only, not all of them. This repertoire shows some 170,000 clones, about 88% found once; its top ten account for 1% to 1.5%. The material sequenced was PBMCs or T cells enriched from blood (not recorded which). All receptors come from a human donor with acute COVID-19. The donor label of this sample is uncertain.

The chain has TRBV7-8 and TRBJ1-5, with D unresolved. The CDR3 is 15 amino acids. Germline CDR1 SGHVS, CDR2 FQNEAQ. V lost 5 bases, J lost 4 bases, and 15 bases lay in between. The CDR3 reads CASSNTPPGNQPQHF. CDR3 sequence (DNA): TGTGCCAGCAGCAATACCCCCCCCGGTAATCAGCCCCAGCATTTT.

The rearrangement uses TRBV7-6 and TRBJ2-1; no clear D. Germline-derived CDR1 and CDR2 are SGHVS and FNYEAQ. The CDR3 runs to 14 residues. V dropped 5 bases and J dropped 6 bases, with 14 bases sitting between them. In DNA, the CDR3 is TGTGCCAGCAGCCCTGGTTGGGCTCTCAATGAGCAGTTCTTC. Translating gives CASSPGWALNEQFF.

The chain joins TRBV12-3 or TRBV12-4 to TRBJ2-3; D call uncertain. Trimming left V 3 bases short and J 5 bases short, with 6 bases between. The CDR3 consists of 12 residues. The CDR3 DNA reads TGTGCCAGCAGTTTCGTCGGAGATACGCAGTATTTT. This encodes CASSFVGDTQYF.

The rearrangement uses TRBV7-2 and TRBJ2-5; perhaps TRBD2 as D (7 bases). The CDR3 contains 18 residues. The V and J ends lost 5 bases and 5 bases respectively, with 27 bases between them. CDR1 and CDR2 from the germline V gene are SGHTA and FQGNSA. The CDR3 sequence is CASSPVSPKGGLFETQYF. As DNA, the CDR3 is TGTGCCAGCAGCCCAGTGAGCCCTAAGGGGGGGCTGTTTGAGACCCAGTACTTC.

The V call is TRBV29-1, the J call TRBJ2-1; maybe TRBD2 (5 bases). Deletions cut 6 bases from V and 3 bases from J, with 12 bases between. The CDR3 is 13 amino acids. From germline, CDR1 is SQVTM and CDR2 ANQGSEA. In nucleotides, the CDR3 is TGCAGCGTGGCTCGGGGAAACTACAATGAGCAGTTCTTC. Translation gives CSVARGNYNEQFF.

About this clone: One junction end does not reproduce the germline sequence, and a read error may be involved. This chain links TRBV14 with TRBJ2-7; the D gene is possibly TRBD2 (5 bases). The CDR3 runs 11 residues. CDR1 SGHDN and CDR2 FVKESK come from the germline V gene. The CDR3 spells CASSQISGLIF. Written as DNA, the CDR3 is TGTGCCAGCAGCCAAATCTCAGGACTGATCTTC.

This chain joins TRBV2 and TRBJ2-7, with 7 bases that match TRBD1. CDR3 length equals 14 residues. V lost 6 bases to trimming and J lost 6 bases; unmatched junction nucleotides: 11. Germline CDR1 reads SNHLY; CDR2 reads FYNNEI. The CDR3 sequence is CASRPTGTVGEQYF. The CDR3 DNA sequence: TGTGCCAGCAGACCAACCGGGACAGTCGGCGAGCAGTACTTC.

This clone was found once. This sequence joins TRBV7-2 and TRBJ1-3, with D maybe TRBD1 (5 bases). Germline CDR1 and CDR2: SGHTA and FQGNSA. The CDR3 extends over 14 amino acids. Trimming took off 3 bases at V and 8 bases at J, with 14 bases between the two ends. The CDR3 protein is CASSFQGGWDTIYF. The CDR3 bases are TGTGCCAGCAGCTTTCAGGGAGGGTGGGACACCATATATTTT.

This clone occurred a few times. This chain joins TRBV4-1 and TRBJ1-6; a possible D gene is TRBD1 (6 bases). Trimming pared 0 bases from V and 6 bases from J, leaving 9 bases between. The CDR3 contains 15 residues. Germline CDR1 is MGHRA and CDR2 is YSYEKL. The DNA of the CDR3 is TGCGCCAGCAGCCAAGATCAGGGGCTTAATTCACCCCTCCACTTT. Its translation is CASSQDQGLNSPLHF.

The CDR3 nucleotides read TGCGCCAGCAGCCCCGGGACAGGGGATTCACCCCTCCACTTT. Protein product: CASSPGTGDSPLHF. The chain employs TRBV5-1 and TRBJ1-6; 10 nucleotides match TRBD1. The CDR3 totals 14 residues. V shed 4 bases and J 8 bases; nucleotides not matched to a gene: 3. Germline V gene sequence: CDR1 SGHRS, CDR2 YFSETQ.

The chain has TRBV4-3 and TRBJ1-2, with 10 bases fitting TRBD1. Per germline, CDR1 LGHNA and CDR2 YSLEER. The CDR3 consists of 18 residues. The J segment lost 8 bases and the V segment lost 0 bases, leaving 15 bases of the junction unmatched. The CDR3 region has the DNA TGCGCCAGCAGCCAAGATGTGTTCCGGGACAGGGGATCGGGCGGCTACACCTTC. This translates into CASSQDVFRDRGSGGYTF.

The chain combines TRBV11-2 with TRBJ2-3, with D possibly TRBD1 on 6 matching bases. The CDR3 extends over 16 amino acids. Trimming cost V 5 bases and J 2 bases, with 17 bases left between them. Germline values: CDR1 SGHAT, CDR2 FQNNGV. Here the CDR3 reads CASSAGVGADTDTQYF. DNA of the CDR3: TGTGCCAGCAGCGCGGGTGTGGGGGCGGACACAGATACGCAGTATTTT.

The V and J genes are TRBV5-5 and TRBJ1-5; the D gene is possibly TRBD1 (6 bases). CDR1 is SGHKS, CDR2 YYEKEE, per germline (reference sequence). V lost 4 bases and J lost 8, with 19 bases in between. The CDR3 contains 15 residues. The CDR3 reads CASSLRQVTGEPQHF. CDR3 sequence (DNA): TGTGCCAGCAGCCTGCGACAGGTCACGGGCGAGCCCCAGCATTTT.

This rearrangement joins TRBV4-3 to TRBJ2-2, with 8 nucleotides matching TRBD2. CDR1 LGHNA and CDR2 YSLEER come from the germline V gene. There are 15 residues in the CDR3. Unmatched junction bases numbered 4, after V lost 0 bases and J lost 7 bases. CDR3 in DNA: TGCGCCAGCAGCCAAGACAAGCGGGGGTTCGGGGAGCTGTTTTTT. Encoded protein: CASSQDKRGFGELFF.

The gene calls are TRBV7-2 and TRBJ1-1, with a weak D call TRBD1 (5 bases). Germline values: CDR1 SGHTA, CDR2 FQGNSA. The CDR3 has 14 residues. V lost 5 bases, J lost 0 bases, and 10 bases lay in between. The CDR3 region is CASSAQGMNTEAFF. As DNA, the CDR3 is TGTGCCAGCAGCGCCCAGGGTATGAACACTGAAGCTTTCTTT.

This clone has more than one count but fewer than ten. V is TRBV5-1 and J is TRBJ2-3; 10 nucleotides align to TRBD1. Germline V CDR1 and CDR2: SGHRS, YFSETQ. The trim removed 4 bases at V and 4 bases at J, leaving 6 bases unmatched. This CDR3 has 15 residues. The CDR3 DNA is TGCGCCAGCAGCCCCGGACAGGGGGGCCCAGATACGCAGTATTTT. It encodes CASSPGQGGPDTQYF.

V is TRBV7-9 and J is TRBJ2-5, with 11 nucleotides matching TRBD2. V gave up 3 bases and J gave up 3 bases; unmatched junction bases: 6. Germline CDR1 reads SEHNR; CDR2 reads FQNEAQ (reference sequence). CDR3 length: 16 residues. DNA for the CDR3: TGTGCCAGCAGCTTTACCCTAGCGGGGGGAGAAGAGACCCAGTACTTC. The encoded protein is CASSFTLAGGEETQYF.

This rearrangement joins TRBV30 to TRBJ1-1; D remains unclear. This CDR3 region has 13 residues. Germline-derived CDR1 and CDR2 are GTSNPN and SVGIG (reference sequence). The V and J ends lost 8 bases and 0 bases respectively, with 13 bases between them. CDR3 residues: CARGGPMNTEAFF. Written as DNA, the CDR3 is TGTGCCCGGGGAGGGCCCATGAACACTGAAGCTTTCTTT.

The V and J genes are TRBV27 and TRBJ2-3, with 8 positions matching TRBD2. The CDR3 has 16 residues. The junction had 13 bases not matched to a gene; V was cut back by 6 bases and J by 5 bases. Germline CDR1 is MNHEY and CDR2 is SMNVEV (reference sequence). CDR3 region: CASRTSGGTSIDTQYF. The CDR3 nucleotides are TGTGCCAGCAGAACCTCCGGCGGGACTAGTATAGATACGCAGTATTTT.

This clone showed up just a few times. The chain uses TRBV6-1 and TRBJ2-3, with 12 bases matching TRBD2. The V gene's germline CDR1 is MNHNS and CDR2 SASEGT. The CDR3 is made up of 15 amino acids. V lost 2 bases and J lost 4; bases outside the gene matches: 1. The CDR3 protein is CASSELAGGPDTQYF. In nucleotides, the CDR3 is TGTGCCAGCAGTGAACTAGCGGGGGGGCCAGATACGCAGTATTTT.

The V gene is TRBV5-4, the J gene TRBJ2-1, with 9 bases aligning to TRBD2. The junction had 4 bases not matched to a gene; V was cut back by 0 bases and J by 0 bases. This CDR3 contains 17 residues. Germline V gene lookup returns CDR1 SGHNT and CDR2 YYREEE (reference sequence). This CDR3 is CASSLGSGGSSYNEQFF. Written as DNA, the CDR3 is TGTGCCAGCAGCTTGGGTAGCGGGGGTTCCTCCTACAATGAGCAGTTCTTC.

This chain uses TRBV6-5 with TRBJ1-5; tentative D call: TRBD1 (5 bases). Trimming cost V 5 bases and J 4 bases, with 12 bases left between them. The CDR3 totals 14 residues. Germline CDR1 is MNHEY and CDR2 is SVGAGI. The CDR3 region has the DNA TGTGCCAGCAGTCCATCCGCAGGGAATCAGCCCCAGCATTTT. Its translation is CASSPSAGNQPQHF.

The table lists this clone with a few counts. The V and J genes are TRBV12-5 and TRBJ1-1; D is unclear. CDR1 is LGHNT, CDR2 FRNRAP, per germline. The CDR3 is made up of 11 amino acids. The V and J ends lost 5 bases and 5 bases respectively, with 6 bases between them. This CDR3 reads CASGLVTEAFF. CDR3 coding DNA: TGTGCTAGTGGTCTAGTAACTGAAGCTTTCTTT.

This sequence joins TRBV4-1 and TRBJ1-3; D unclear. V was clipped by 4 bases and J by 4 bases, with 8 bases between them. The CDR3 totals 13 residues. Germline loops: CDR1 MGHRA, CDR2 YSYEKL. The CDR3 is CASSPDGGNTIYF. For the CDR3, the DNA is TGCGCCAGCAGCCCCGACGGGGGAAACACCATATATTTT.

This chain connects TRBV2 to TRBJ2-1; 7 nucleotides align to TRBD1. Looked up from germline, CDR1 is SNHLY and CDR2 is FYNNEI. CDR3 size: 11 residues. The DNA of the CDR3 is TGTGTCCAGGGGGTTTACAATGAGCAGTTCTTC. The encoded protein is CVQGVYNEQFF. Full variable domain (remainder filled in from reference TRBV2 and TRBJ2-1): EPEVTQTPSHQVTQMGQEVILRCVPISNHLYFYWYRQILGQKVEFLVSFYNNEISEKSEIFDDQFSVERPDGSNFTLKIRSTKLEDSAMYFCVQGVYNEQFFGPGTRLTVL.

V is TRBV5-1 and J is TRBJ1-2, with D perhaps matching TRBD1 (6 bases). Trimming removed 0 bases at V and 3 bases at J, with 12 bases between. This CDR3 has 15 amino acids. Per the germline V gene, CDR1 is SGHRS and CDR2 is YFSETQ. CDR3 sequence (DNA): TGCGCCAGCAGCTTGGGAAACTACAGGGACTATGGCTACACCTTC. This encodes CASSLGNYRDYGYTF.